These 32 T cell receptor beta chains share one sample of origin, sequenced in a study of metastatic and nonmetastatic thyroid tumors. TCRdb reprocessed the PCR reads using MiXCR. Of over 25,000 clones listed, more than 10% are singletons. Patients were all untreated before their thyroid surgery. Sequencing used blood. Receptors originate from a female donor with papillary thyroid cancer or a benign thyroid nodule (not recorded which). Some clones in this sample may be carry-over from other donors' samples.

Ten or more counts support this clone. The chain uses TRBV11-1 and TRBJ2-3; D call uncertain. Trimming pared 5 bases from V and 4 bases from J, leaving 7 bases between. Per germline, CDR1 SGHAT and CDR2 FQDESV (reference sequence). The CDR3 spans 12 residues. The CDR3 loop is CASSLSADTQYF. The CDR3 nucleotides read TGTGCCAGCAGCCTATCGGCAGATACGCAGTATTTT.

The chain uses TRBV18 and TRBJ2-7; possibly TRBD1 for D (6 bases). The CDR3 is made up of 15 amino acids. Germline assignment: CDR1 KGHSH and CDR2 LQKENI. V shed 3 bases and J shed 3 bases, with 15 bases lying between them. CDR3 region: CASSPRRDTYYEQYF. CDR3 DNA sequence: TGTGCCAGCTCACCGCGTCGGGACACCTACTACGAGCAGTACTTC.

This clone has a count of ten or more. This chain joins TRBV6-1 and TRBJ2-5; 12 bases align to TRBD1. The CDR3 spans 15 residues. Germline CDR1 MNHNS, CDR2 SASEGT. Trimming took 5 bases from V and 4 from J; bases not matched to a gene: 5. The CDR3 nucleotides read TGTGCCAGCAGTTGGGGACAGGGGGCAGGAGAGACCCAGTACTTC. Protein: CASSWGQGAGETQYF.

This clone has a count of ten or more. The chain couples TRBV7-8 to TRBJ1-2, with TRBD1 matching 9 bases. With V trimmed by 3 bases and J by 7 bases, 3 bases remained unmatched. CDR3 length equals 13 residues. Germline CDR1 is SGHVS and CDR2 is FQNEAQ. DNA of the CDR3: TGTGCCAGCAGCTTGGGACAGGGCTCTGGCTACACCTTC. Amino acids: CASSLGQGSGYTF.

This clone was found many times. This CDR3 is CATSDLFTGELFF. The CDR3 nucleotides are TGTGCCACCAGTGATTTGTTCACCGGGGAGCTGTTTTTT. The chain uses TRBV24-1 and TRBJ2-2, with D unresolved. Germline assignment: CDR1 KGHDR and CDR2 SFDVKD. CDR3 length equals 13 residues. V gave up 0 bases and J gave up 4 bases, with 2 bases separating them.

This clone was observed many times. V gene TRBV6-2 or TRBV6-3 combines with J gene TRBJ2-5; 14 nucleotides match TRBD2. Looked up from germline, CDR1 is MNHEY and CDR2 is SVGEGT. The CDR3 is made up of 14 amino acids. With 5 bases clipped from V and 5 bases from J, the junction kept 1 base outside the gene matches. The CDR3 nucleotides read TGTGCCAGCAGTCGACTAGCGGGAGGGGAGACCCAGTACTTC. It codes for CASSRLAGGETQYF.

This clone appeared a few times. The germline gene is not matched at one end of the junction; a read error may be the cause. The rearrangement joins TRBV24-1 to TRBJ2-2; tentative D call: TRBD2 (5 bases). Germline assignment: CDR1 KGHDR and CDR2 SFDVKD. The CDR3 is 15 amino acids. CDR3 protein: CATSGLTTNTGELFF. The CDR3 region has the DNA TGCGCCACCAGTGGTTTGACTACGAACACCGGGGAGCTGTTTTTT.

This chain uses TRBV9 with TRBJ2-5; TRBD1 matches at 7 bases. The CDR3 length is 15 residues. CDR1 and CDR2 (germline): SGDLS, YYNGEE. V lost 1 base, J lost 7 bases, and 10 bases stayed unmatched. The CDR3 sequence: CASSVRDSGVGTQYF. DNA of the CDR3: TGTGCCAGCAGCGTACGGGACAGTGGCGTGGGGACCCAGTACTTC.

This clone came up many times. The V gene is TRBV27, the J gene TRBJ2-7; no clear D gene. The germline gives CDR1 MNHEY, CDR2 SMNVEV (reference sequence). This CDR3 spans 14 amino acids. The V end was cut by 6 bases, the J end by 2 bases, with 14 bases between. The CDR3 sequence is CASSPLIGPYEQYF. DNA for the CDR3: TGTGCCAGCAGCCCCCTCATCGGACCCTACGAGCAGTACTTC.

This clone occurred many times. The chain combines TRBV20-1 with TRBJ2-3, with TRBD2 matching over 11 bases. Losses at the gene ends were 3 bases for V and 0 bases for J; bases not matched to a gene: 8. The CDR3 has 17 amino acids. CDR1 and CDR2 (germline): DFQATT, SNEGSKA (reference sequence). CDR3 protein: CSARGTSGRSSTDTQYF. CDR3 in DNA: TGCAGTGCTAGGGGGACTAGCGGTCGATCTAGCACAGATACGCAGTATTTT.

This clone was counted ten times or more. The CDR3: CASRSGSGQWQPQHF. The CDR3 DNA reads TGTGCCAGCAGGTCGGGGTCGGGGCAGTGGCAGCCCCAGCATTTT. The chain carries TRBV6-1 and TRBJ1-5; tentative D call: TRBD1 (5 bases). The CDR3 spans 15 residues. The V gene lost 6 bases and the J gene lost 7 bases, with 19 bases spanning the gap. Germline CDR1 and CDR2: MNHNS and SASEGT.

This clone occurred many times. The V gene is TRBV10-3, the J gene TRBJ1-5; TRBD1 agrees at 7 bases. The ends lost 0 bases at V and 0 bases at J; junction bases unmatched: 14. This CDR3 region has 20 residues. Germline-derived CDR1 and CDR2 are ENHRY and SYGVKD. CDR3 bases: TGTGCCATCAGTGAGTCAAACAGGGGACAGACTGTTTATAGCAATCAGCCCCAGCATTTT. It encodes CAISESNRGQTVYSNQPQHF.

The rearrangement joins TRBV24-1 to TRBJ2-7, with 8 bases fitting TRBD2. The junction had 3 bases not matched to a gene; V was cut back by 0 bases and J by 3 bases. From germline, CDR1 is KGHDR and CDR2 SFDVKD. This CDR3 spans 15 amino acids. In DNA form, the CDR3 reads TGTGCCACCAGTGATTTGGTTAGCGGGAACTACGAGCAGTACTTC. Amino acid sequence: CATSDLVSGNYEQYF.

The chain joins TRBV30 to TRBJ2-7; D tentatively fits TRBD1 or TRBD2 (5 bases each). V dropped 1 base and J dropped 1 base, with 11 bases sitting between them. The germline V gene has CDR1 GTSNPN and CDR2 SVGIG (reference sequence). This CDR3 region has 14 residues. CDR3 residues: CAWSDGDGSYEQYF. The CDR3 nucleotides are TGTGCCTGGAGTGACGGGGACGGTTCCTACGAGCAGTACTTC.

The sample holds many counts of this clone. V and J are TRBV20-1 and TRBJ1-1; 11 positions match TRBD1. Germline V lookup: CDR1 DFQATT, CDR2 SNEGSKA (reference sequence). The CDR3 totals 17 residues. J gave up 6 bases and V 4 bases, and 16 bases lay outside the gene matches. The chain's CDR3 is CSAKKKGRTGGIAEAFF. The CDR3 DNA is TGCAGTGCTAAAAAAAAAGGAAGGACAGGGGGCATCGCTGAAGCTTTCTTT.

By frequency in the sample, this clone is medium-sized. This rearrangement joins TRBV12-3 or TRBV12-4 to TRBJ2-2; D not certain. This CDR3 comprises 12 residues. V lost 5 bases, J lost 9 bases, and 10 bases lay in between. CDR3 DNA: TGTGCCAGCAGTACCTCCCGCCGGGAGCTGTTTTTT. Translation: CASSTSRRELFF.

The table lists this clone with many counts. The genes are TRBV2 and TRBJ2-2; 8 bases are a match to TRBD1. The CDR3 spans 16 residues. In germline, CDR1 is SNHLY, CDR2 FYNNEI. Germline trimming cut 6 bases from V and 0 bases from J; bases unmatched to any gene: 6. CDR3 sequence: CASSPTGGTNTGELFF. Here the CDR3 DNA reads TGTGCCAGCAGCCCAACAGGGGGTACGAACACCGGGGAGCTGTTTTTT.

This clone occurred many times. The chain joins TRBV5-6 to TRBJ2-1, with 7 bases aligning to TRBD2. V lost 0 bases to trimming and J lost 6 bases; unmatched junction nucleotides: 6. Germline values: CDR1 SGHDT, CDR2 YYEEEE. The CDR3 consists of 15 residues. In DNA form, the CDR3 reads TGTGCCAGCAGCTTGGCCGAGCGGGATCTCAATGAGCAGTTCTTC. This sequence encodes CASSLAERDLNEQFF.

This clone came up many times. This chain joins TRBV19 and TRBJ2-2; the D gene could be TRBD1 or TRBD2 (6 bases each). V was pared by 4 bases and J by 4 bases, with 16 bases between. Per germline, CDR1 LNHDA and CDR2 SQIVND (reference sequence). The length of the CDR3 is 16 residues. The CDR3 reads CASSTTGGGSTGELFF. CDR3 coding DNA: TGTGCCAGTAGTACAACAGGAGGGGGTTCCACCGGGGAGCTGTTTTTT.

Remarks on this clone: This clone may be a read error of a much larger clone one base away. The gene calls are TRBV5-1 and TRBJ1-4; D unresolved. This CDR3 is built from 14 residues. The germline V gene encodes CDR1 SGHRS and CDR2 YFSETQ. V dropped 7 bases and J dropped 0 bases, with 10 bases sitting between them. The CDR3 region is CASGMRATNEKLFF. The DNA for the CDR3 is TGCGCCAGCGGGATGAGGGCAACTAATGAAAAACTGTTTTTT. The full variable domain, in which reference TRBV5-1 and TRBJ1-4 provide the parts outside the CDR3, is KAGVTQTPRYLIKTRGQQVTLSCSPISGHRSVSWYQQTPGQGLQFLFEYFSETQRNKGNFPGRFSGRQFSNSRSEMNVSTLELGDSALYLCASGMRATNEKLFFGSGTQLSVL.

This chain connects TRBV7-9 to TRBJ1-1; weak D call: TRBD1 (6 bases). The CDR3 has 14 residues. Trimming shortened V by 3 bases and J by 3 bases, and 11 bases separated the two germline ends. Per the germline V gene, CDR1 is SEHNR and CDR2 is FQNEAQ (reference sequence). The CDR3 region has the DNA TGTGCCAGCAGCTTTGCGGGGGGCCACACTGAAGCTTTCTTT. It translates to CASSFAGGHTEAFF.

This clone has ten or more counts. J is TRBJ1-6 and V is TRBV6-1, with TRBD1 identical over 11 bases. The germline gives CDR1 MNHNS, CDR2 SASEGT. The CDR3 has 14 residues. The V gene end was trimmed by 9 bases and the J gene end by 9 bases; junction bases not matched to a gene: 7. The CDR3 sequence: CASSPGTGGSPLHF. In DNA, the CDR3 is TGTGCCAGTAGTCCCGGGACAGGGGGTTCACCCCTCCACTTT.

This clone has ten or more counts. CDR3 sequence (DNA): TGCAGTGCTGCCGGGACTAGCGGATACAATGAGCAGTTCTTC. It encodes CSAAGTSGYNEQFF. This chain joins TRBV20-1 and TRBJ2-1; 11 nucleotides align to TRBD2. The germline V gene encodes CDR1 DFQATT and CDR2 SNEGSKA (reference sequence). CDR3 size: 14 residues. V lost 5 bases, J lost 4 bases, and 4 bases stayed unmatched.

CDR3: CASSHGTSVSGELFF. The CDR3 bases are TGTGCCAGCAGTCACGGGACTTCCGTCTCCGGGGAGCTGTTTTTT. The chain has TRBV6-4 and TRBJ2-2, with D perhaps TRBD2 (6 bases). V was clipped by 5 bases and J by 6 bases, with 16 bases between them. From germline, CDR1 is MRHNA and CDR2 SNTAGT. The CDR3 is made up of 15 amino acids.

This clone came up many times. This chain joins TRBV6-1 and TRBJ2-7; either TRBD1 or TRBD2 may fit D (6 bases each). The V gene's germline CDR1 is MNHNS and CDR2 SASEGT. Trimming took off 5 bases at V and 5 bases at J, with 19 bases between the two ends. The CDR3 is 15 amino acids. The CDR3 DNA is TGTGCCAGCAGTCCCGGGGGCGGTCAGGGCGACGAGCAGTACTTC. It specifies CASSPGGGQGDEQYF.

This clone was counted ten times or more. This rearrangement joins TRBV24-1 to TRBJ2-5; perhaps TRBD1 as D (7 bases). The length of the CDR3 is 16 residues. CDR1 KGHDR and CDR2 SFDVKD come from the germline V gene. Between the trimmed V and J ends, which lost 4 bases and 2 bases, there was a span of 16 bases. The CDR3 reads CATSDPRQGGQETQYF. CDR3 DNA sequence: TGTGCCACCAGTGACCCTAGACAGGGAGGTCAAGAGACCCAGTACTTC.

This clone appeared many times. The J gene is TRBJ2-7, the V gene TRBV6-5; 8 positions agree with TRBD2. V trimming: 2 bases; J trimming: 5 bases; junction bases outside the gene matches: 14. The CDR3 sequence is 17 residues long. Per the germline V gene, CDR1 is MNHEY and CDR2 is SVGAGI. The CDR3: CASSYAPPSAGDDEQYF. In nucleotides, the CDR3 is TGTGCCAGCAGTTACGCCCCCCCGTCAGCGGGAGACGACGAGCAGTACTTC.

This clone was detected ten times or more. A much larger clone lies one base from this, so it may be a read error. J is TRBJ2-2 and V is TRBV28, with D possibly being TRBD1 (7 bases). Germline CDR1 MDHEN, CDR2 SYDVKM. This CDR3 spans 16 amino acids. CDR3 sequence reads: CASSLWDRSNTGGLFF. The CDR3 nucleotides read TGTGCCAGCAGTTTATGGGACAGGTCGAACACCGGGGGGCTGTTTTTT.

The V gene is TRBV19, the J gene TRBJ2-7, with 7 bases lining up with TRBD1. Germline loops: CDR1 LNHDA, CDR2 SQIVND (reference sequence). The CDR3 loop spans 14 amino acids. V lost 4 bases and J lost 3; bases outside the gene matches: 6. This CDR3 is CASSNRGFIYEQYF. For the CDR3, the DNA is TGTGCCAGTAGTAACAGGGGTTTCATCTACGAGCAGTACTTC.

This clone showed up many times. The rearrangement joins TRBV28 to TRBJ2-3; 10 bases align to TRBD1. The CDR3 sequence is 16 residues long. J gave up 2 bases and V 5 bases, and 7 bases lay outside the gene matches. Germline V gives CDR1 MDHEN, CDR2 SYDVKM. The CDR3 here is CASSETGQGHTDTQYF. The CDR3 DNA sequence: TGTGCCAGCAGTGAAACGGGACAGGGGCACACAGATACGCAGTATTTT.

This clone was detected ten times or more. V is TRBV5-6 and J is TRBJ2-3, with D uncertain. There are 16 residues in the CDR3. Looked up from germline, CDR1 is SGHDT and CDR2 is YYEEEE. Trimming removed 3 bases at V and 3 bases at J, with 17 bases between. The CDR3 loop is CASSYYQDAGTDTQYF. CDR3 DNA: TGTGCCAGCAGCTACTATCAAGATGCTGGGACAGATACGCAGTATTTT.

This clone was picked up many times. CDR3: CAISESASGSETQYF. The CDR3 DNA follows: TGTGCCATCAGTGAGTCGGCTAGCGGGAGTGAGACCCAGTACTTC. This chain links TRBV10-3 with TRBJ2-5; TRBD2 matches 10 bases. Losses at the gene ends were 0 bases for V and 5 bases for J; bases not matched to a gene: 3. CDR1 is ENHRY, CDR2 SYGVKD, per germline. The CDR3 spans 15 residues.